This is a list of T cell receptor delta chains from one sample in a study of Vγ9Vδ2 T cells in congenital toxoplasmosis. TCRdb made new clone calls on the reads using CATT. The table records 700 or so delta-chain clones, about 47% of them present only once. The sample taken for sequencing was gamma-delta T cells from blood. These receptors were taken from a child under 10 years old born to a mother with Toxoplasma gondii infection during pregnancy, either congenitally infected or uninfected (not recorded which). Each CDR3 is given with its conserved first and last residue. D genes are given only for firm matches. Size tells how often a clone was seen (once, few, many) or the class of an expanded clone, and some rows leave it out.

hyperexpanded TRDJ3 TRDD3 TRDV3 TGTGCCTTTTCCGGGGGATACTCCGCGGCCAGCTCCTGGGACACCCGACAGATGTTTTTC CAFSGGYSAASSWDTRQMFF
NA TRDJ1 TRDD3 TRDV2 TGTGCCTGTGACACCGTACTGGGGGACACCGATAAACTCATCTTT CACDTVLGDTDKLIF
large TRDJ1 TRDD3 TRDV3 TGTGCCTTCACATGGGTGCTCCACCACATATACTGGGGGATACCCCTCACCGATAAACTCATCTTT CAFTWVLHHIYWGIPLTDKLIF
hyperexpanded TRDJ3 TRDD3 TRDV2 TGTGCCTGTGACACGGCCTCCTGGGGGGCAAGCTCCTGGGACACCCGACAGATGTTTTTC CACDTASWGASSWDTRQMFF
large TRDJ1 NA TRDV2 TGTGCCTGTGACACCTGGGGGTTCACCGATAAACTCATCTTT CACDTWGFTDKLIF
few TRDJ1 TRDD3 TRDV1 TGTGCTCTTGGGGAACTGCTCGAACCAATTCGTCCGCTTAGTACTGGGGGATACGGTTGGACCGATAAACTCATCTTT CALGELLEPIRPLSTGGYGWTDKLIF
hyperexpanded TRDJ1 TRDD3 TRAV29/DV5 TGTGCAGCAAGCACCAAAGAAGCTAGAGGGATACCTTACTGGAGGTACACCGATAAACTCATCTTT CAASTKEARGIPYWRYTDKLIF
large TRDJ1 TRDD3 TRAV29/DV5 TGTGCAGCAAGCGCGGGGTACTGGGGGATTGCCGATAAACTCATCTTT CAASAGYWGIADKLIF
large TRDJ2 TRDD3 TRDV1 TGTGCTCTTGGGGAACGGATATTGGGGGATACCCATAGGTGGGCTTTGACAGCACAACTCTTCTTT CALGERILGDTHRWALTAQLFF